A selection of T cell receptor beta chains follows, all from one sample in a study of T cell repertoires in cytomegalovirus infection. TCRdb reprocessed the reads via MiXCR and lists one record per CDR3 protein. The data show around 290,000 distinct CDR3 sequences, around 25% seen once. The sample taken for sequencing was PBMCs. The receptors derive from a human donor in good health (CMV status not recorded). Some clones in this sample may be carry-over from other donors' samples. Both conserved end residues are part of each CDR3. A D gene is named only where the DNA matches it firmly. Some rows mark clone size as missing; the rest say once, few, many or name a class of expanded clone.

>few|TRBJ2-5|TRBV12-3/TRBV12-4|TRBD2
TGTGCCAGCAGTTCTAGACTAGCGGGAGGGCCTATGTCCGAGACCCAGTACTTC
CASSSRLAGGPMSETQYF
>few|TRBJ2-1|TRBV7-3|NA
TGTGCCAGCAGCTTACCCGGGATTAAGCAGTTCTTC
CASSLPGIKQFF
>many|TRBJ2-1|TRBV28|TRBD2
TGTGCCAGCGGAAAAAGCGGGAGCGGGGACAATGAGCAGTTCTTC
CASGKSGSGDNEQFF
>once|TRBJ1-5|TRBV12-3/TRBV12-4|TRBD1
TGTGCCAGCACCAAAGGGACAGGGAATCAGCCCCAGCATTTT
CASTKGTGNQPQHF
>NA|TRBJ2-7|TRBV19|NA
TGTGCCAGTAGTCCCCGCCGGGTCCTAATCTACGAGCAGTACTTC
CASSPRRVLIYEQYF
>few|TRBJ2-7|TRBV11-2|NA
TGTGCCAGCAGCTTCCAGACAAGCTCCTACGAGCAGTACTTC
CASSFQTSSYEQYF
>many|TRBJ2-3|TRBV6-2/TRBV6-3|NA
TGTGCCAGCAGTCCGGCGATGAGGGACCTTAGACGGTCTGATACGCAGTATTTT
CASSPAMRDLRRSDTQYF
>NA|TRBJ2-7|TRBV7-2|TRBD2
TGTGCCAGCAGCCCACTAGGGGGGGCGGGAGGGAGTTCCTACGAGCAGTACTTC
CASSPLGGAGGSSYEQYF
>NA|TRBJ2-3|TRBV10-1|NA
TGCGCCAGCAGTGAGTCGGCAGGGAGCACAGATACGCAGTATTTT
CASSESAGSTDTQYF
>few|TRBJ1-5|TRBV28|NA
TGTGCCAGCAAGTCTGGGGGAATATATAGTAATCAGCCCCAGCATTTT
CASKSGGIYSNQPQHF
>many|TRBJ2-5|TRBV7-2|NA
TGTGCCAGCAGCTCCCAAGAGACCCAGTACTTC
CASSSQETQYF
>NA|TRBJ1-5|TRBV30|TRBD1
TGTGCCTGGAGTGTAGGAGGGGGCGGACAGCCCCAGCATTTT
CAWSVGGGGQPQHF
>many|TRBJ2-1|TRBV7-2|NA
TGTGCCAGCAGATTAGTGGATGAGCAGTTCTTC
CASRLVDEQFF
>NA|TRBJ2-7|TRBV6-5|NA
TGTGCCAGCAGTTACTTCCAGAGGCAGGCCGAGCAGTACTTC
CASSYFQRQAEQYF
>NA|TRBJ2-7|TRBV28|NA
TGTGCCAGCAGTTTATATAGACAGGCCCACTACGAGCAGTACTTC
CASSLYRQAHYEQYF
>NA|TRBJ2-7|TRBV7-2|NA
TGTGCCAGCAGCTTAGGCCTTGGACGGCTCTACGAGCAGTACTTC
CASSLGLGRLYEQYF
>many|TRBJ1-3|TRBV7-2|NA
TGTGCCAGCAGTCACTATGGACAGTCACTCTCTGGAAACACCATATATTTT
CASSHYGQSLSGNTIYF
>many|TRBJ2-6|TRBV7-8|NA
TGTGCCAGCAGCACTCAGAGCTCTGGGGCCAACGTCCTGACTTTC
CASSTQSSGANVLTF
>few|TRBJ2-3|TRBV6-2/TRBV6-3|TRBD2
TGTGCCAGCAGTATTAGAGCGGGGGGGCCAAATACGCAGTATTTT
CASSIRAGGPNTQYF
>NA|TRBJ2-1|TRBV12-3/TRBV12-4|NA
TGTGCCAGCAGTTTTTTGATGGTAAGGAATGAGCAGTTCTTC
CASSFLMVRNEQFF
>many|TRBJ2-7|TRBV7-2|NA
TGTGCCAGCAGCTCCAGCAGCTCCTACGAGCAGTACTTC
CASSSSSSYEQYF
>many|TRBJ1-1|TRBV7-2|NA
TGTGCCAGCAGCCCTAGCCTCAGGGGAGGGACTGAAGCTTTCTTT
CASSPSLRGGTEAFF
>many|TRBJ2-5|TRBV7-2|TRBD1
TGTGCCAGCAGCCGGCAGGGGGCGGTTGGAGAGACCCAGTACTTC
CASSRQGAVGETQYF
>few|TRBJ1-5|TRBV10-3|NA
TGTGCCACCACTGAAAGTGGGGGTCAGCCCCAGCATTTT
CATTESGGQPQHF
>many|TRBJ1-1|TRBV7-2|NA
TGTGCCAGCAGCCCCTCGTGGCGGGCAGCTTTCTTT
CASSPSWRAAFF
>NA|TRBJ2-2|TRBV7-2|NA
TGTGCCAGCAGCTTAAGCGGAAGAACCGGGGAGCTGTTTTTT
CASSLSGRTGELFF
>NA|TRBJ1-5|TRBV29-1|NA
TGCAGCGTGAGGACCCCTAATCAGCCCCAGCATTTT
CSVRTPNQPQHF
>many|TRBJ2-1|TRBV11-2|NA
TGTGCCAGCAGCCTGTCCCCTTTCCAGGGGATAGGGAACAATGAGCAGTTCTTC
CASSLSPFQGIGNNEQFF
>many|TRBJ2-7|TRBV7-2|TRBD2
TGTGCCAGCACCTGGACTAGCGGGATCTACGAGCAGTACTTC
CASTWTSGIYEQYF
>NA|TRBJ1-1|TRBV5-6|NA
TGTGCCAGCAGCTTGTTCGGCTGGGGCACTGAAGCTTTCTTT
CASSLFGWGTEAFF
>NA|TRBJ1-5|TRBV28|NA
TGTGCCAGCTCCGGGACGGATAGCAATCAGCCCCAGCATTTT
CASSGTDSNQPQHF
>NA|TRBJ1-6|TRBV28|NA
TGTGCCAGCCGACAAGGGGATTCACCCCTCCACTTT
CASRQGDSPLHF
>NA|TRBJ2-1|TRBV7-6|NA
TGTGCCAGCAGCCTCTCCCCAGCCCGAAACGGCAATGAGCAGTTCTTC
CASSLSPARNGNEQFF
>many|TRBJ2-5|TRBV11-2|TRBD2
TGTGCCAGCAGCTCGACGGGGGGTGTGGAGACCCAGTACTTC
CASSSTGGVETQYF
>NA|TRBJ2-2|TRBV14|TRBD1
TGTGCCAGCAGCCCAGTCCGTCCGGGACAGGGGGCGCGCACCGGGGAGCTGTTTTTT
CASSPVRPGQGARTGELFF
>many|TRBJ1-5|TRBV28|NA
TGTGCCAGCAGTTTTCCGCGGGAGCTCAGCAATCAGCCCCAGCATTTT
CASSFPRELSNQPQHF
>NA|TRBJ2-5|TRBV5-5|NA
TGTGCCAGCAGCAAGGGTCGCCAAGAGACCCAGTACTTC
CASSKGRQETQYF